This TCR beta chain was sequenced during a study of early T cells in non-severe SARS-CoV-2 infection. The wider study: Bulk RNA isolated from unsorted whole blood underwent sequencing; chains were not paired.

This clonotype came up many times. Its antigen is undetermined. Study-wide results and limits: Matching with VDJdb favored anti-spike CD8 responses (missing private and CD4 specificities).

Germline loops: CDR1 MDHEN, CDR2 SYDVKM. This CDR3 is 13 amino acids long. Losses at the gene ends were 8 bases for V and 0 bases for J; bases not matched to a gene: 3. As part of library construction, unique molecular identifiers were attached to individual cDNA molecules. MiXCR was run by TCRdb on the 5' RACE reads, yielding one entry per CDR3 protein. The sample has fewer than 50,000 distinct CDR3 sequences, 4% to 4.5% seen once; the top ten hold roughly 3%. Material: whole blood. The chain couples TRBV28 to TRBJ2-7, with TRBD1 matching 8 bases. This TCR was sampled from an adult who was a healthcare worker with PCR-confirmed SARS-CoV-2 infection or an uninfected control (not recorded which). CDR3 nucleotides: TGTGCCAGCTTGGGACAGGTCTCCTACGAGCAGTACTTC. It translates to CASLGQVSYEQYF.